A single sample gave rise to the 22 T cell receptor beta chains below, sequenced in a study of T cell responses to AZD1222 COVID-19 vaccine. Sequencing used immunoSEQ multiplex PCR; TCRdb keeps in-frame clones, though not all of them. The repertoire includes roughly 160,000 clones, around nine tenths of them detected once, and about 1% sits in the top ten. This specimen was peripheral blood, taken 28 days after the second AZD1222 dose. The receptor set was obtained from an adult who received the AZD1222 COVID-19 vaccine.

The chain couples TRBV7-2 to TRBJ1-3, with D perhaps matching TRBD1 (6 bases). The CDR3 totals 13 residues. The germline gives CDR1 SGHTA, CDR2 FQGNSA. V lost 5 bases to trimming and J lost 4 bases, with 9 bases between them. CDR3 DNA sequence: TGTGCCAGCAGCCCACAGGGAGGAAACACCATATATTTT. This encodes CASSPQGGNTIYF.

The chain uses TRBV13 and TRBJ2-3, with TRBD1 identical over 7 bases. This CDR3 contains 14 residues. The ends lost 4 bases at V and 2 bases at J; junction bases unmatched: 3. Germline V gives CDR1 PRHDT, CDR2 FYEKMQ (reference sequence). Here the CDR3 DNA reads TGTGCCAGCAGCTCGACAGGGTTCACAGATACGCAGTATTTT. Protein product: CASSSTGFTDTQYF.

This clone has more than one count but fewer than ten. This rearrangement joins TRBV19 to TRBJ1-1; 9 bases agree with TRBD1. The CDR3 runs to 15 residues. Trimming at V came to 5 bases and at J to 4 bases, leaving 8 bases not matched to a gene. Looked up from germline, CDR1 is LNHDA and CDR2 is SQIVND (reference sequence). This chain's CDR3 is CASSQRTGVGTEAFF. CDR3 in DNA: TGTGCCAGTAGTCAAAGGACAGGGGTTGGCACTGAAGCTTTCTTT. The full variable domain, in which reference TRBV19 and TRBJ1-1 provide the parts outside the CDR3, is DGGITQSPKYLFRKEGQNVTLSCEQNLNHDAMYWYRQDPGQGLRLIYYSQIVNDFQKGDIAEGYSVSREKKESFPLTVTSAQKNPTAFYLCASSQRTGVGTEAFFGQGTRLTVV.

This sequence joins TRBV6-5 and TRBJ2-2, with 9 nucleotides matching TRBD2. V was clipped by 2 bases and J by 4 bases; unmatched bases: 5. CDR1 and CDR2 (germline): MNHEY, SVGAGI. The CDR3 runs 16 residues. For the CDR3, the DNA is TGTGCCAGCAGTTACAGCCTAGCGGGGAGCACCGGGGAGCTGTTTTTT. It codes for CASSYSLAGSTGELFF.

The chain links TRBV6-5 to TRBJ2-3; D unresolved. The ends were cut back, 3 bases at V and 3 bases at J, with 7 bases in the middle. CDR1 is MNHEY and CDR2 is SVGAGI in the germline V gene. The CDR3 is 13 amino acids. The CDR3 DNA follows: TGTGCCAGCAGTTATGGGATAACAGATACGCAGTATTTT. Translated: CASSYGITDTQYF.

The J gene is TRBJ1-4, the V gene TRBV27, with D possibly being TRBD1 (6 bases). The V gene's germline CDR1 is MNHEY and CDR2 SMNVEV (reference sequence). The CDR3 is 13 residues long. The ends were cut back, 8 bases at V and 4 bases at J, with 11 bases in the middle. CDR3 protein: CASRDNSNEKLFF. Here the CDR3 DNA reads TGTGCCAGCCGGGACAATAGTAATGAAAAACTGTTTTTT.

In its sample, this clone was seen once. The V and J genes are TRBV18 and TRBJ1-1, with D perhaps TRBD1 (5 bases). Between the trimmed V and J ends, which lost 2 bases and 1 base, there was a span of 8 bases. CDR3 size: 14 residues. Germline-derived CDR1 and CDR2 are KGHSH and LQKENI. CDR3 amino acids: CASSPAGRNTEAFF. CDR3 sequence (DNA): TGTGCCAGCTCACCAGCAGGGAGGAACACTGAAGCTTTCTTT.

The chain's CDR3 is CASSRGYTEAFF. CDR3 in DNA: TGTGCCAGCAGCAGGGGGTACACTGAAGCTTTCTTT. This chain joins TRBV3-1 (or the pseudogene TRBV3-2) and TRBJ1-1, with a tentative D call TRBD1 (6 bases). V lost 5 bases and J lost 3, with 7 bases in between. There are 12 residues in the CDR3. CDR1 LGHDT and CDR2 YNNKEL come from the germline V gene (reference sequence).

The genes are TRBV7-2 and TRBJ2-2; TRBD2 is a possible D gene (5 bases). This CDR3 is built from 13 residues. Germline CDR1 reads SGHTA; CDR2 reads FQGNSA. Deletions cut 2 bases from V and 4 bases from J, with 5 bases between. The CDR3 DNA sequence: TGTGCCAGCAGCTTACGGGGCACCGGGGAGCTGTTTTTT. Its translation: CASSLRGTGELFF.

The chain carries TRBV4-3 and TRBJ1-5; D call uncertain. The CDR3 covers 16 residues. Trimming stripped 0 bases from V and 3 bases from J, with 12 bases between. Germline V CDR1 and CDR2: LGHNA, YSLEER. As DNA, the CDR3 is TGCGCCAGCAGCCAAGAAGGAGGAGGGTCCAATCAGCCCCAGCATTTT. It specifies CASSQEGGGSNQPQHF.

This clone was seen a handful of times. The V gene is TRBV6-5, the J gene TRBJ1-5, with D possibly TRBD1 on 5 matching bases. CDR1 is MNHEY, CDR2 SVGAGI, per germline. V was shortened by 4 bases and J by 11 bases, with 21 bases between the two germline ends. CDR3 size: 15 residues. The CDR3 DNA reads as TGTGCCAGCAGTTCATTCTCCGGGACCCCCCAGTCCCAGCATTTT. This codes for CASSSFSGTPQSQHF.

The chain carries TRBV12-5 and TRBJ1-6; D not certain. V lost 1 base to trimming and J lost 12 bases, with 10 bases between them. Germline V gene data show CDR1 as LGHNT and CDR2 as FRNRAP. This CDR3 comprises 13 residues. As DNA, the CDR3 is TGTGCTAGTGGTTTGGACGGCACTGGACCCCTCCACTTT. Protein sequence: CASGLDGTGPLHF.

This sequence joins TRBV5-5 and TRBJ2-7; tentative D call: TRBD2 (6 bases). Germline assignment: CDR1 SGHKS and CDR2 YYEKEE (reference sequence). V was trimmed by 3 bases and J by 3 bases, leaving 16 bases between them. This CDR3 is 15 amino acids long. CDR3 sequence reads: CASSSSSGRVYEQYF. DNA of the CDR3: TGTGCCAGCAGCTCAAGTAGCGGACGGGTCTACGAGCAGTACTTC. Filled out from reference TRBV5-5 and TRBJ2-7, the complete variable domain reads DAGVTQSPTHLIKTRGQQVTLRCSPISGHKSVSWYQQVLGQGPQFIFQYYEKEERGRGNFPDRFSARQFPNYSSELNVNALLLGDSALYLCASSSSSGRVYEQYFGPGTRLTVT.

V usage is TRBV6-4 and J usage is TRBJ1-6; D gene unclear. CDR1 is MRHNA, CDR2 SNTAGT, per germline. The CDR3 sequence is 15 residues long. Trimming took 6 bases from V and 5 from J, leaving 14 bases between them. DNA of the CDR3: TGTGCCAGCAGGGGGAATGGGCTGAATAATTCACCCCTCCACTTT. Residues: CASRGNGLNNSPLHF.

The table lists this clone with a few counts. This rearrangement joins TRBV6-5 to TRBJ1-6; D is possibly TRBD1 (5 bases). Trimming removed 1 base from V and 9 bases from J, with 13 bases in between. Germline values: CDR1 MNHEY, CDR2 SVGAGI. The CDR3 runs to 15 residues. The CDR3 spells CASSYFRELGSPLHF. As DNA, the CDR3 is TGTGCCAGCAGTTACTTCAGGGAGTTGGGTTCACCCCTCCACTTT.

The chain couples TRBV5-4 to TRBJ1-2; TRBD1 agrees at 7 bases. J was trimmed by 4 bases and V by 3 bases; bases with no gene match: 15. This CDR3 comprises 17 residues. The germline gives CDR1 SGHNT, CDR2 YYREEE (reference sequence). CDR3 region: CASSSRTGQGRAYGYTF. DNA of the CDR3: TGTGCCAGCAGCTCCCGGACAGGTCAGGGTAGAGCCTATGGCTACACCTTC.

In this sample, this clone turned up a few times. This chain connects TRBV3-1 (or the pseudogene TRBV3-2) to TRBJ2-1; 7 positions match TRBD1. Losses at the gene ends were 2 bases for V and 0 bases for J; bases not matched to a gene: 13. CDR1 is LGHDT and CDR2 is YNNKEL in the germline V gene (reference sequence). The CDR3 has 19 residues. The CDR3 loop reads CASSQQGVNTMSSYNEQFF. The CDR3 DNA reads TGTGCCAGCAGCCAACAGGGGGTCAACACTATGAGCTCCTACAATGAGCAGTTCTTC.

This rearrangement joins TRBV5-4 to TRBJ1-2, with TRBD1 matching over 8 bases. Germline CDR1 SGHNT, CDR2 YYREEE (reference sequence). With V trimmed by 3 bases and J by 8 bases, 6 bases remained unmatched. The CDR3 consists of 13 residues. Here the CDR3 reads CASSWTGSWGYTF. CDR3 nucleotides: TGTGCCAGCAGCTGGACAGGGAGCTGGGGCTACACCTTC.

This clone was detected a few times. This chain joins TRBV9 and TRBJ1-4, with TRBD1 matching 7 bases. Germline CDR1 reads SGDLS; CDR2 reads YYNGEE. This CDR3 region has 13 residues. J lost 12 bases, V lost 4 bases, and 9 bases had no gene match. The CDR3 DNA sequence: TGTGCCAGCAGCTCCGGGACAGTCGGACAACTGTTTTTT. This sequence encodes CASSSGTVGQLFF.

This rearrangement joins TRBV19 to TRBJ2-1; D remains unclear. The germline V gene has CDR1 LNHDA and CDR2 SQIVND (reference sequence). The V and J ends lost 5 bases and 3 bases respectively, with 17 bases between them. The CDR3 sequence is 16 residues long. CDR3 in amino acids: CASSLPHQTGYNEQFF. The CDR3 DNA is TGTGCCAGTAGTCTCCCCCATCAGACTGGCTACAATGAGCAGTTCTTC.

This clone is a singleton in its sample. The J gene is TRBJ2-1, the V gene TRBV19; 9 bases match TRBD1. V shed 5 bases and J 0 bases; nucleotides not matched to a gene: 5. Germline assignment: CDR1 LNHDA and CDR2 SQIVND (reference sequence). This CDR3 spans 16 amino acids. CDR3 protein: CASSPGQGFSYNEQFF. CDR3 nucleotides: TGTGCCAGTAGTCCGGGACAGGGCTTCTCCTACAATGAGCAGTTCTTC.

The chain recombines TRBV19 with TRBJ2-7, with TRBD1 identical over 11 bases. Trimming took 5 bases from V and 5 from J; bases not matched to a gene: 2. CDR3 length: 13 residues. Germline CDR1 is LNHDA and CDR2 is SQIVND (reference sequence). CDR3 in DNA: TGTGCCAGTAGTGGGACAGGGGGTAACGAGCAGTACTTC. It translates to CASSGTGGNEQYF.